This T cell receptor (beta chain) was recovered during a study of blood T cells in healthy people across ages. Study results and caveats: TCR beta diversity correlated strongly with naive T cell percentage.

In regard to this clonotype: Antigen specificity is unknown. The junction departs from germline at one end; a sequencing error may be responsible.

Per-sample yields of isolated PBMCs were at least 7 million. A J-beta primer mix and a sample-barcoded 5' primer were used in a second PCR of roughly 6 to 11 cycles. Every cDNA molecule carried a tag from a template-switch adaptor bearing 12 random nucleotides. TCRdb called the 5' RACE reads again in MiXCR, with one record for every CDR3 protein. The sample lists around 1,600,000 distinct CDR3 sequences, less than 45% seen once, with just over 4% in the top ten. Germline V CDR1 and CDR2: LGHNA, YSLEER. This CDR3 is 16 amino acids long. The sequence was collected from a woman between 18 and 29 years old in good health. The V gene is TRBV4-3, the J gene TRBJ2-1; D gene unclear. Sequencing used blood. CDR3 nucleotides: TGCGCCAGCAGCCAAGATAACGAGCTTAGTCACAATAAGCAGTTCTTC. Amino acids: CASSQDNELSHNKQFF.